The rows below give T cell receptor beta chains drawn from one sample of a study of blood T cells in healthy people across ages. Each CDR3 protein is one row after TCRdb ran MiXCR on the 5' RACE reads. The sample has about 680,000 distinct CDR3 sequences, around 45% seen once. Sequences were obtained from blood. The receptors were gathered from a woman aged 55-70 years in good health. Both conserved end residues are part of each CDR3. A D gene is named only where the DNA matches it firmly. Only some rows state a clone size, as once, few, many or a class for expanded clones.

>TRBD1|.|TRBV15|TRBJ2-7
TGTGCCACCAGCAGGTCCGGGACAGGGGGATACGAGCAGTACTTC
CATSRSGTGGYEQYF
>.|.|TRBV10-3|TRBJ2-3
TGTGCCAGTCTCAATCGAGATACGCAGTATTTT
CASLNRDTQYF
>.|.|TRBV25-1|TRBJ1-2
TGTGCCAGCAGTGAACCCGGCGCTGCGGGTAGGGTCTACACCTTC
CASSEPGAAGRVYTF
>TRBD2|.|TRBV7-2|TRBJ2-3
TGTGCCAGCAGCTTCCGTCCCCAACTAGCGGGAGGGGAAGATACGCAGTATTTT
CASSFRPQLAGGEDTQYF
>.|.|TRBV10-3|TRBJ2-4
TGTGCCACCAGTGGGTCCCTAGCCAAAAACATTCAGTACTTC
CATSGSLAKNIQYF
>TRBD2|once|TRBV20-1|TRBJ2-1
TGCAGTGCCGAACCTAGCGGGAGACTCTATGAGCAGTTCTTC
CSAEPSGRLYEQFF
>TRBD1|.|TRBV24-1|TRBJ1-4
TGTGCCACCAGTGATTCTCCAGGGACAGGTTCTAATGAAAAACTGTTTTTT
CATSDSPGTGSNEKLFF
>.|.|TRBV27|TRBJ2-5
TGTGCCAGCAGTCAGACTAGTATGGGTGAGCAGTACTTC
CASSQTSMGEQYF
>TRBD2|few|TRBV28|TRBJ2-7
TGTGCCAGCAGTTTTGCGGGAGGCTTCTACGAGCAGTACTTC
CASSFAGGFYEQYF
>TRBD2|.|TRBV5-6|TRBJ2-7
TGTGCCAGCAGTTCCGCAAAACTAGCGCGAACCTACGAGCAGTACTTC
CASSSAKLARTYEQYF
>TRBD2|few|TRBV29-1|TRBJ2-1
TGCAGCGTTCCGGGACTAGCCTCCTCTTGGGAGCAGTTCTTC
CSVPGLASSWEQFF
>TRBD2|.|TRBV28|TRBJ2-3
TGTGCCAGCAGTCAAGCGGGAGGACGCACAGATACGCAGTATTTT
CASSQAGGRTDTQYF
>.|.|TRBV20-1|TRBJ2-2
TGCAGTGCTAGAGACGGACATTCAAGGTTATATTCTGCCGGGGAGCTGTTTTTT
CSARDGHSRLYSAGELFF